These 32 T cell receptor beta chains originate from one sample sequenced in a study of blood T cells in healthy people across ages. A second PCR, run for about 7 to 12 cycles, used a sample-barcoded 5' primer plus a J-beta primer mix. TCRdb re-called the 5' RACE reads with MiXCR, one entry per CDR3 protein. The sample records 600,000 to 850,000 distinct CDR3 sequences, roughly 45% being singletons. Sequencing used blood. These receptors all stem from a woman aged 55-75 years in good health.

The table lists this clonotype with a few counts. This rearrangement joins TRBV20-1 to TRBJ1-4; D not resolved. From germline, CDR1 is DFQATT and CDR2 SNEGSKA (reference sequence). The CDR3 runs to 15 residues. The V and J ends lost 3 bases and 4 bases respectively, with 15 bases between them. The CDR3 DNA sequence: TGCAGTGCTAGTATTCCCACCCTCCATAATGAAAAACTGTTTTTT. Amino acids: CSASIPTLHNEKLFF.

This clonotype was detected only a few times. The chain uses TRBV18 and TRBJ1-2, with 12 bases that match TRBD1. After removal of 5 bases from V and 4 bases from J, the junction contained 11 bases not matched to a gene. The CDR3 is made up of 17 amino acids. Germline CDR1 reads KGHSH; CDR2 reads LQKENI. CDR3 coding DNA: TGTGCCAGCTCATTGTCCCGGGACAGGGGGCCTGGCTATGGCTACACCTTC. It specifies CASSLSRDRGPGYGYTF.

A few counts support this clonotype. This chain connects TRBV6-2 or TRBV6-3 to TRBJ1-2; 8 nucleotides align to TRBD1. V lost 6 bases and J lost 8; bases outside the gene matches: 5. CDR1 is MNHEY, CDR2 SVGEGT, per germline. The CDR3 loop spans 12 amino acids. In DNA, the CDR3 is TGTGCCAGCAGCCAAGGACAGGGCGGCTACACCTTC. It encodes CASSQGQGGYTF.

The CDR3 is CASSPFLGQGSHNEQFF. The CDR3, as DNA: TGTGCCAGCTCACCATTCTTGGGACAGGGGTCCCACAATGAGCAGTTCTTC. V gene TRBV18 combines with J gene TRBJ2-1, with TRBD1 matching 10 bases. This CDR3 comprises 17 residues. Germline values: CDR1 KGHSH, CDR2 LQKENI. V shed 2 bases, J shed 5 bases, and the junction held 9 bases outside the gene matches. The whole variable domain, remainder taken from reference TRBV18 and TRBJ2-1, is NAGVMQNPRHLVRRRGQEARLRCSPMKGHSHVYWYRQLPEEGLKFMVYLQKENIIDESGMPKERFSAEFPKEGPSILRIQQVVRGDSAAYFCASSPFLGQGSHNEQFFGPGTRLTVL.

J is TRBJ2-4 and V is TRBV20-1; 10 nucleotides align to TRBD2. Germline CDR1 and CDR2: DFQATT and SNEGSKA (reference sequence). The CDR3 length is 18 residues. J gave up 1 base and V 3 bases, and 12 bases lay outside the gene matches. The CDR3 spells CSASRGSGGPVAKNIQYF. The CDR3 coding sequence is TGCAGTGCTAGTCGTGGTAGCGGGGGGCCGGTGGCCAAAAACATTCAGTACTTC.

The table lists this clonotype with a few counts. The V gene is TRBV6-2 or TRBV6-3, the J gene TRBJ1-2; possibly TRBD1 for D (5 bases). The germline CDR1 and CDR2 sequences are MNHEY and SVGEGT. V was pared by 2 bases and J by 4 bases, with 23 bases between. There are 18 residues in the CDR3. CDR3 nucleotides: TGTGCCAGCAGTTACCGCAACCCCACCCGGGACCGACTCTATGGCTACACCTTC. Translated, it gives CASSYRNPTRDRLYGYTF.

V usage is TRBV20-1 and J usage is TRBJ2-1; 14 nucleotides match TRBD2. The CDR3 is 14 residues long. Germline V gene sequence: CDR1 DFQATT, CDR2 SNEGSKA (reference sequence). V trimming: 2 bases; J trimming: 9 bases; junction bases outside the gene matches: 3. The CDR3, as DNA: TGCAGTGCTAGAAGCGGACTAGCGGGAGGTGAGCAGTTCTTC. This translates into CSARSGLAGGEQFF.

This clonotype was found a few times. This chain connects TRBV10-3 to TRBJ1-6; the D gene is possibly TRBD1 (5 bases). V lost 7 bases and J 8 bases, leaving 12 bases between the germline ends. This CDR3 comprises 13 residues. CDR1 is ENHRY and CDR2 is SYGVKD in the germline V gene. CDR3 loop: CAITREEDSPLHF. CDR3 sequence (DNA): TGTGCCATCACCAGGGAGGAGGATTCACCCCTCCACTTT.

The rearrangement links TRBV7-9 to TRBJ2-3; a possible D gene is TRBD1 (6 bases). Germline assignment: CDR1 SEHNR and CDR2 FQNEAQ (reference sequence). This CDR3 has 16 amino acids. Trimming left V 1 base short and J 1 base short, with 12 bases between. CDR3 region: CASSLVQGGGTDTQYF. The CDR3 DNA sequence: TGTGCCAGCAGCTTAGTACAGGGTGGCGGCACAGATACGCAGTATTTT.

This chain links TRBV7-9 with TRBJ1-5; D remains unclear. V shed 4 bases and J shed 0 bases, with 10 bases lying between them. The CDR3 has 15 amino acids. The V gene's germline CDR1 is SEHNR and CDR2 FQNEAQ (reference sequence). The CDR3 nucleotides are TGTGCCAGCAGCTCCAAAGGAGATAGCAATCAGCCCCAGCATTTT. Its translation: CASSSKGDSNQPQHF.

This chain links TRBV20-1 with TRBJ2-7; possible D gene TRBD1, 5 bases. The CDR3 is 13 amino acids. V lost 3 bases to trimming and J lost 6 bases, with 15 bases between them. Per the germline V gene, CDR1 is DFQATT and CDR2 is SNEGSKA (reference sequence). CDR3: CSASRVVMGEQYF. For the CDR3, the DNA is TGCAGTGCTAGCAGGGTTGTGATGGGCGAGCAGTACTTC.

This clonotype was seen a few times. The gene calls are TRBV7-9 and TRBJ2-5; the match to TRBD1 covers 10 bases. The J call is doubtful: the DNA matches TRBJ2-7 better. Germline V gives CDR1 SEHNR, CDR2 FQNEAQ (reference sequence). CDR3 length: 15 residues. CDR3 nucleotide sequence: TGTGCCAGCAGCACCCTGACAGGGGGCCCATACGAGCAGTACTTC. Protein product: CASSTLTGGPYEQYF.

This clonotype was counted at least ten times. This chain joins TRBV7-2 and TRBJ2-5; D is perhaps TRBD1 (5 bases). CDR3 length equals 14 residues. In germline, CDR1 is SGHTA, CDR2 FQGNSA. V was trimmed by 6 bases and J by 1 base, leaving 12 bases between them. The CDR3 bases are TGTGCCAGCAGAGGACATACCCGCCAAGAGACCCAGTACTTC. It encodes CASRGHTRQETQYF.

This clonotype came up many times. The chain is built from TRBV29-1 and TRBJ1-4, with D possibly being TRBD1 (5 bases). The germline V gene encodes CDR1 SQVTM and CDR2 ANQGSEA. This CDR3 contains 14 residues. V dropped 0 bases and J dropped 3 bases, with 8 bases sitting between them. The CDR3 DNA follows: TGCAGCGTTGAAGATGGGGGGGCTAATGAAAAACTGTTTTTT. It translates to CSVEDGGANEKLFF.

The rearrangement joins TRBV12-3 or TRBV12-4 to TRBJ2-3; D uncertain. This CDR3 region has 15 residues. Trimming took 6 bases from V and 4 from J, leaving 17 bases between them. The chain's CDR3 is CASRAQGRTSDTQYF. Written as DNA, the CDR3 is TGTGCCAGCAGAGCCCAAGGACGGACCTCAGATACGCAGTATTTT.

This clonotype was seen many times. The chain recombines TRBV28 with TRBJ2-1; D gene unclear. This CDR3 is 13 amino acids long. Trimming took off 2 bases at V and 5 bases at J, with 7 bases between the two ends. Germline V CDR1 and CDR2: MDHEN, SYDVKM. The CDR3 DNA is TGTGCCAGCAGTTTAATACAGAACAATGAGCAGTTCTTC. It specifies CASSLIQNNEQFF.

The rearrangement uses TRBV20-1 and TRBJ2-7; D might be TRBD2 (6 bases). CDR1 DFQATT and CDR2 SNEGSKA come from the germline V gene (reference sequence). The V and J ends lost 5 bases and 7 bases respectively, with 21 bases between them. The CDR3 is 14 residues long. The CDR3 DNA sequence: TGCAGTGCTGGTCCCGGCGGGATAGGGATAGAGCAGTACTTC. This gives the protein CSAGPGGIGIEQYF.

The V gene is TRBV5-1, the J gene TRBJ2-1; 16 nucleotides align to TRBD2. Per the germline V gene, CDR1 is SGHRS and CDR2 is YFSETQ. The length of the CDR3 is 17 residues. The V segment lost 3 bases and the J segment 6 bases; nucleotides outside the gene matches: 6. The CDR3 loop is CASSYGTSGGVSNEQFF. The CDR3 nucleotides read TGCGCCAGCAGCTATGGGACTAGCGGGGGGGTCTCCAATGAGCAGTTCTTC.

J is TRBJ1-1 and V is TRBV6-4, with no clear D. V lost 5 bases and J 1 base, leaving 8 bases between the germline ends. Germline lookup yields CDR1 MRHNA and CDR2 SNTAGT. This CDR3 has 13 amino acids. CDR3 coding DNA: TGTGCCAGCAGTTCAGATCAGAACACTGAAGCTTTCTTT. Translation gives CASSSDQNTEAFF.

This clonotype occurred a few times. The chain carries TRBV5-1 and TRBJ2-4, with no clear D. V lost 0 bases and J lost 5, with 12 bases in between. Per the germline V gene, CDR1 is SGHRS and CDR2 is YFSETQ. This CDR3 contains 15 residues. The CDR3 sequence: CASSLVGDLQNIQYF. The CDR3 coding sequence is TGCGCCAGCAGCTTGGTCGGAGACCTCCAAAACATTCAGTACTTC.

This clonotype was counted only a few times. The chain links TRBV20-1 to TRBJ2-7; the D is unclear. Trimming left V 3 bases short and J 2 bases short, with 14 bases between. Looked up from germline, CDR1 is DFQATT and CDR2 is SNEGSKA (reference sequence). The CDR3 contains 14 residues. The CDR3 loop is CSASQPTQTYEQYF. For the CDR3, the DNA is TGCAGTGCTAGTCAACCGACCCAAACCTACGAGCAGTACTTC.

This clonotype was observed at least ten times. The gene calls are TRBV12-3 or TRBV12-4 and TRBJ2-6; D not certain. This CDR3 is 15 amino acids long. V dropped 1 base and J dropped 1 base, with 5 bases sitting between them. DNA for the CDR3: TGTGCCAGCAGTTTAGGCATGTCTGGGGCCAACGTCCTGACTTTC. Amino acids: CASSLGMSGANVLTF.

This clonotype has just a few counts. This chain connects TRBV20-1 to TRBJ1-1, with TRBD1 identical over 10 bases. Trimming at V came to 6 bases and at J to 5 bases, leaving 9 bases not matched to a gene. This CDR3 comprises 14 residues. Germline V CDR1 and CDR2: DFQATT, SNEGSKA (reference sequence). The CDR3 protein is CSAKTGGGRTEAFF. DNA for the CDR3: TGCAGTGCCAAGACAGGGGGCGGTCGAACTGAAGCTTTCTTT.

This clonotype showed up just a few times. The DNA for the CDR3 is TGTGCCAGCAGTCCAATGGTACAGGGAAGTGGGGAGACCCAGTACTTC. Its translation is CASSPMVQGSGETQYF. The chain joins TRBV27 to TRBJ2-5; perhaps TRBD1 as D (6 bases). Germline lookup yields CDR1 MNHEY and CDR2 SMNVEV (reference sequence). Trimming removed 5 bases at V and 5 bases at J, with 21 bases between. This CDR3 is built from 16 residues.

The V and J genes are TRBV6-6 and TRBJ1-4; D remains unclear. The CDR3 length is 13 residues. V was pared by 5 bases and J by 3 bases, with 7 bases between. The germline V gene has CDR1 MNHNY and CDR2 SVGAGI (reference sequence). The DNA of the CDR3 is TGTGCCAGCAGTCGCAACCCTAATGAAAAACTGTTTTTT. It is translated as CASSRNPNEKLFF.

With regard to this clonotype: This may be a read error, as it is one base from a much larger clone. V gene TRBV25-1 combines with J gene TRBJ2-1; D perhaps matches TRBD2 (6 bases). The J call may be mistaken, given a closer DNA end match to TRBJ2-7. CDR1 is MGHDK and CDR2 is SYGVNS in the germline V gene. This CDR3 is 12 amino acids long. CDR3 loop: CASSDGSDEQYF. CDR3 bases: TGTGCCAGCAGTGACGGGAGCGACGAGCAGTACTTC.

As to this clonotype: This sequence may be a read error, since a much larger clone differs from it by one base. The V call is TRBV10-3, the J call TRBJ2-5; 7 bases are a match to TRBD2. The germline V gene encodes CDR1 ENHRY and CDR2 SYGVKD. CDR3 length: 15 amino acids. The V gene end was trimmed by 4 bases and the J gene end by 0 bases; junction bases not matched to a gene: 5. This chain's CDR3 is CAISGGGSYQETQYF. DNA of the CDR3: TGTGCCATCAGTGGGGGGGGATCGTACCAAGAGACCCAGTACTTC.

This clonotype was found a few times. The chain has TRBV20-1 and TRBJ2-7; 8 bases are shared with TRBD1. CDR1 is DFQATT, CDR2 SNEGSKA, per germline (reference sequence). Trimming removed 6 bases from V and 2 bases from J; junction bases left unmatched: 9. The CDR3 loop spans 14 amino acids. DNA of the CDR3: TGCAGTGCGACAGGGACAGGACATACCTACGAGCAGTACTTC. Encoded protein: CSATGTGHTYEQYF.

This clonotype occurred a few times. The chain joins TRBV6-6 to TRBJ2-3; D possibly corresponds to TRBD2 (6 bases). The ends were cut back, 11 bases at V and 0 bases at J, with 18 bases in the middle. The germline V gene has CDR1 MNHNY and CDR2 SVGAGI (reference sequence). This CDR3 comprises 15 residues. CDR3 DNA sequence: TGTGCCTCCGGGAGTCAGGCCTCTAGCACAGATACGCAGTATTTT. Its protein product is CASGSQASSTDTQYF.

About this clonotype itself: At one boundary the junction diverges from the germline segment, which might be a read error. The chain recombines TRBV2 with TRBJ2-6; possibly TRBD1 or TRBD2 for D (6 bases each). The germline gives CDR1 SNHLY, CDR2 FYNNEI. This CDR3 is 14 amino acids long. The CDR3 DNA follows: TGTGCCAGCAGTGACAGGTCGGGGGCCAACGCCCTGACTTTC. As protein: CASSDRSGANALTF.

This clonotype was seen ten or more times. CDR3 bases: TGCAGTGCTAGGGGACAGGGAAGCACAGATACGCAGTATTTT. Translated, it gives CSARGQGSTDTQYF. The chain links TRBV20-1 to TRBJ2-3, with TRBD1 matching over 9 bases. This CDR3 has 14 amino acids. Germline values: CDR1 DFQATT, CDR2 SNEGSKA (reference sequence). Losses at the gene ends were 3 bases for V and 0 bases for J; bases not matched to a gene: 1.

The V call is TRBV25-1, the J call TRBJ1-2; D unclear. The CDR3 contains 12 residues. The V and J ends lost 3 bases and 3 bases respectively, with 5 bases between them. CDR1 is MGHDK and CDR2 is SYGVNS in the germline V gene. The CDR3: CASSDADYGYTF. DNA of the CDR3: TGTGCCAGCAGTGACGCGGACTATGGCTACACCTTC.